These 5 T cell receptor beta chains came from one sample sequenced in a study of shared clonotypes between healthy human individuals. Naive CD8 isolation took CD45RO-negative cells positively selected for CCR7 and excluded terminally differentiated effector memory CD45RA+ cells. The table came from immunoSEQ multiplex PCR; TCRdb's copy has only in-frame clones and leaves some out. This table holds around 2,000,000 clones, 85% to 95% found once. The sample comprised naive CD8+ T cells sorted from blood. These receptors were taken from a man between 18 and 35 years old in good health.

The chain links TRBV4-1 to TRBJ1-6; the D gene is possibly TRBD1 (6 bases). V lost 0 bases and J lost 7, with 10 bases in between. This CDR3 has 15 amino acids. Germline V gene data show CDR1 as MGHRA and CDR2 as YSYEKL. The CDR3 nucleotides read TGCGCCAGCAGCCAAGAAGGAGGGGGGAATTCACCCCTCCACTTT. This gives the protein CASSQEGGGNSPLHF.

The chain recombines TRBV5-4 with TRBJ2-7; the D gene is possibly TRBD1 (5 bases). CDR3 length: 13 residues. CDR1 SGHNT and CDR2 YYREEE come from the germline V gene (reference sequence). Trimming took off 3 bases at V and 11 bases at J, with 18 bases between the two ends. The CDR3 DNA follows: TGTGCCAGCAGCTCGGTTGGGGCTATGACGGAGTACTTC. Translated: CASSSVGAMTEYF. Based on the CDR3 plus reference TRBV5-4 and TRBJ2-7, the full variable domain is ETGVTQSPTHLIKTRGQQVTLRCSSQSGHNTVSWYQQALGQGPQFIFQYYREEENGRGNFPPRFSGLQFPNYSSELNVNALELDDSALYLCASSSVGAMTEYFGPGTRLTVT.

V gene TRBV30 combines with J gene TRBJ1-2; D might be TRBD1 (5 bases). This CDR3 region has 14 residues. Germline V gives CDR1 GTSNPN, CDR2 SVGIG (reference sequence). V lost 4 bases to trimming and J lost 4 bases, with 16 bases between them. For the CDR3, the DNA is TGTGCCTGGAAGGGGCTTGACTCGGGCTATGGCTACACCTTC. Translation gives CAWKGLDSGYGYTF.

V usage is TRBV4-1 and J usage is TRBJ2-3, with D hard to call. V lost 1 base, J lost 0 bases, and 8 bases lay in between. Germline V lookup: CDR1 MGHRA, CDR2 YSYEKL. CDR3 length: 15 amino acids. The CDR3 sequence: CASSQAVYSTDTQYF. CDR3 coding DNA: TGCGCCAGCAGCCAAGCTGTCTATAGCACAGATACGCAGTATTTT.

The chain uses TRBV7-9 and TRBJ2-2; 13 nucleotides agree with TRBD2. There are 16 residues in the CDR3. J lost 7 bases, V lost 5 bases, and 7 bases had no gene match. Per germline, CDR1 SEHNR and CDR2 FQNEAQ (reference sequence). CDR3 sequence: CASSKGLAGVDGELFF. As DNA, the CDR3 is TGTGCCAGCAGCAAAGGACTAGCGGGAGTGGACGGGGAGCTGTTTTTT.